This record looks at one TCR beta chain sequence and its context. What it binds is unknown. The record originates from a study of blood T cells in healthy people across ages. The length of the CDR3 is 12 residues. CDR1 SNHLY and CDR2 FYNNEI come from the germline V gene. Together with a sample-barcoded 5' primer, a J-beta primer mix was included in a second PCR lasting about 6 to 11 cycles. From the 5' RACE reads, TCRdb called clonotypes with MiXCR, one entry per CDR3 protein. Of about 620,000 distinct CDR3 sequences in the sample, about 50% were seen once. The study, taken as a whole, reports: Bulk PBMC profiling left naive and antigen-experienced comparisons inconclusive. Age showed a roughly linear inverse relationship with TCR beta diversity per million T cells.

No fewer than 6.5 million PBMCs went into each sample. Sequenced: blood. The chain recombines TRBV2 with TRBJ2-5; D is unresolved. The end of the DNA aligns better with TRBJ2-7, so the J call may be wrong. This clonotype was obtained from a woman older than 75 in good health. The CDR3 DNA reads TGTGCCAGCAGGGGCAGCCTCTACGAGCAGTACTTC. It codes for CASRGSLYEQYF.